In its sample, the clone carrying this T cell receptor (beta chain) was seen a few times. This sample was taken from a study of response to subunit inactivated influenza vaccine. TCRdb passed the RT-PCR reads through MiXCR, listing each CDR3 protein once. The table records about 540,000 distinct CDR3 sequences, roughly 23% of them present only once. This CDR3 region has 15 residues. The V segment lost 6 bases and the J segment 2 bases; nucleotides outside the gene matches: 8. Germline loops: CDR1 DFQATT, CDR2 SNEGSKA (reference sequence). These data also formed part of another study, on T cells expressing NK-cell markers. This second study says: Libraries used 5'RACE template switching adding universal primer site and UMIs. The authors sequenced eight donors, of whom seven were HCMV-seropositive and one was seronegative. Once again these clonotypes came out on top in the CD3+CD56-NKG2C+ fraction of several donors. The HCMV specificity of the expanded NKG2C+ T cell clones stayed unresolved.

The chain uses TRBV20-1 and TRBJ2-3; 10 positions match TRBD1. The TCR originated in a man aged 50-60 years who received an inactivated influenza vaccine. The sequencing used CD4+ T cells sorted from PBMCs, collected less than 13 days after vaccination. CDR3: CSATWDRGFTDTQYF. CDR3 bases: TGCAGTGCAACATGGGACAGGGGTTTCACAGATACGCAGTATTTT.